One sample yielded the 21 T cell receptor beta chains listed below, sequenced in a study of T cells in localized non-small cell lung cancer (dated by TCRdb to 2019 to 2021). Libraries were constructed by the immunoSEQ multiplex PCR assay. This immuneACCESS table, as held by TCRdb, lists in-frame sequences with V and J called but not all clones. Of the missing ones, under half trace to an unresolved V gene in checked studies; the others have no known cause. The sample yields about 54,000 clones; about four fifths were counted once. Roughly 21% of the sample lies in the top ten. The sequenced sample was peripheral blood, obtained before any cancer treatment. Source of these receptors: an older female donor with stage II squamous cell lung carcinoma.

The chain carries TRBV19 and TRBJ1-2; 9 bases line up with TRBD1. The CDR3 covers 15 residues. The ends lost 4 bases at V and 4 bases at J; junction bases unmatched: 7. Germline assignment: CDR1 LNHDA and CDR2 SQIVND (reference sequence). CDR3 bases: TGTGCCAGTAGTACTCCCGGGGACAGGGCCTATGGCTACACCTTC. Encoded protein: CASSTPGDRAYGYTF.

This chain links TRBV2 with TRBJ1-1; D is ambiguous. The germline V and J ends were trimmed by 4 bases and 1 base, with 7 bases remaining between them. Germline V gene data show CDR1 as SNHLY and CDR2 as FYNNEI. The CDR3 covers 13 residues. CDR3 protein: CASSGAGNTEAFF. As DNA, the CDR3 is TGTGCCAGCAGTGGAGCCGGGAACACTGAAGCTTTCTTT.

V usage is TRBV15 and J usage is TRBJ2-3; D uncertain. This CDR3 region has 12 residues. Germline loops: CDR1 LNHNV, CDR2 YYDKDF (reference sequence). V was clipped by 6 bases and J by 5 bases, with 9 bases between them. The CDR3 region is CATSLGRDTQYF. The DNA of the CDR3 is TGTGCCACCAGTCTAGGAAGAGATACGCAGTATTTT.

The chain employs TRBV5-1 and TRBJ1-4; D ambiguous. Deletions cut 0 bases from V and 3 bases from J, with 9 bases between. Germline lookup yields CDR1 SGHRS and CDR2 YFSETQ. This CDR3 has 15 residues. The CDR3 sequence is CASSLARTPNEKLFF. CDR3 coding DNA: TGCGCCAGCAGCTTGGCCCGAACTCCTAATGAAAAACTGTTTTTT.

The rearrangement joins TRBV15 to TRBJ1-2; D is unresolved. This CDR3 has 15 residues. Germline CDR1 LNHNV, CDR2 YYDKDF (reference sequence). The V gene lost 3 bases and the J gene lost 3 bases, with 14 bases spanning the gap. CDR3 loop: CATSRGRSGDYGYTF. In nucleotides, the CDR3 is TGTGCCACCAGCAGGGGGAGGTCTGGGGACTATGGCTACACCTTC.

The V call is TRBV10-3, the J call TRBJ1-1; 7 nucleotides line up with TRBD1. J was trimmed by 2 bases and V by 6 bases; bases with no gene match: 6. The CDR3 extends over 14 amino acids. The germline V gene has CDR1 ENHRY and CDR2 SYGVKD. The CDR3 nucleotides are TGTGCCATCAGCAGGGGGAGCTCTAACACTGAAGCTTTCTTT. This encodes CAISRGSSNTEAFF.

The CDR3 DNA reads TGTGCCAGCAGTGAACGGGCTAGCGGGGGGGTCCCCTCCTACAATGAGCAGTTCTTC. Translated: CASSERASGGVPSYNEQFF. The chain links TRBV6-1 to TRBJ2-1; 12 positions match TRBD2. V trimming: 2 bases; J trimming: 0 bases; junction bases outside the gene matches: 8. From germline, CDR1 is MNHNS and CDR2 SASEGT. The CDR3 has 19 residues.

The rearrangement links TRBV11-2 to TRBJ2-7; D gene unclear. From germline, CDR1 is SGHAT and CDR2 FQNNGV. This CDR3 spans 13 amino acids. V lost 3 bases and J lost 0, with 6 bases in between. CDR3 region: CASSLYTSYEQYF. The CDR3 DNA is TGTGCCAGCAGCTTGTACACCTCCTACGAGCAGTACTTC.

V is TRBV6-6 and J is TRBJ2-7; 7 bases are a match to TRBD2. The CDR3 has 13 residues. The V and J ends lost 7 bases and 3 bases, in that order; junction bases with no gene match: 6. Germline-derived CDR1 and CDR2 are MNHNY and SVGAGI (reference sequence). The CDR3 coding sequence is TGTGCCAGCACCCCGGGACTAAACTACGAGCAGTACTTC. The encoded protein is CASTPGLNYEQYF.

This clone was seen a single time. The CDR3 bases are TGTGCCAGCAGTTACGAAGGAGGGTCTGGGGCCAACGTCCTGACTTTC. Translated: CASSYEGGSGANVLTF. This chain joins TRBV6-5 and TRBJ2-6, with D perhaps matching TRBD2 (6 bases). The CDR3 is 16 residues long. Germline V gene data show CDR1 as MNHEY and CDR2 as SVGAGI. Trimming removed 2 bases from V and 1 base from J, with 9 bases in between.

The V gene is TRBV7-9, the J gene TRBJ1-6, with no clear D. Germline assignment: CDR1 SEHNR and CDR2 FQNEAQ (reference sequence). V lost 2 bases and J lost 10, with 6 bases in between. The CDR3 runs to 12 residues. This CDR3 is CASSLSGSPLHF. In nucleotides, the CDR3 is TGTGCCAGCAGCTTAAGTGGGTCACCCCTCCACTTT.

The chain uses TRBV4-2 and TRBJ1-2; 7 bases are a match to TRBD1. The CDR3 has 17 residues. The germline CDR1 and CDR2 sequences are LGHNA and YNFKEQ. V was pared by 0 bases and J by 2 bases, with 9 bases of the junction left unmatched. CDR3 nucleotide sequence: TGTGCCAGCAGCCAAGACCCCTCGACAGGGATGAACTATGGCTACACCTTC. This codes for CASSQDPSTGMNYGYTF.

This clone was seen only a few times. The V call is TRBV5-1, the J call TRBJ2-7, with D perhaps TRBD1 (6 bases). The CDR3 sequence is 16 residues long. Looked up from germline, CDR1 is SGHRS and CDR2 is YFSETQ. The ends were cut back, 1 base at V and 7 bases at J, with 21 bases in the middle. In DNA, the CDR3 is TGCGCCAGCAGCTTGTCTGGGGGCGCGGTCTCAAGGGAGCAGTACTTC. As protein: CASSLSGGAVSREQYF.

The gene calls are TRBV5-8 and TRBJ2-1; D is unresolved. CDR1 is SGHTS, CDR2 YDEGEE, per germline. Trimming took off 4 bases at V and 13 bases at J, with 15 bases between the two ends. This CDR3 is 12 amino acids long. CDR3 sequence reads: CASSLPLEHQFF. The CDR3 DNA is TGTGCCAGCAGCCTCCCCTTGGAGCACCAGTTCTTC.

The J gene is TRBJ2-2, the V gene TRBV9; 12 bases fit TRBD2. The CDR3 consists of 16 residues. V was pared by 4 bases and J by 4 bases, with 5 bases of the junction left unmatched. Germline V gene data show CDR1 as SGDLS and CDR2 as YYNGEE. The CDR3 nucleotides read TGTGCCAGCAGCCCTACTAGCGGGGGGCTCACCGGGGAGCTGTTTTTT. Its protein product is CASSPTSGGLTGELFF.

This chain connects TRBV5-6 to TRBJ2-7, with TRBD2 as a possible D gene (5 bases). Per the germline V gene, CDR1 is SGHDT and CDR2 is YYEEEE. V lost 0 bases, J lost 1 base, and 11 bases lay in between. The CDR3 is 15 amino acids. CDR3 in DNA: TGTGCCAGCAGCTTGGGAGGAGGATCATCCTACGAGCAGTACTTC. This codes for CASSLGGGSSYEQYF.

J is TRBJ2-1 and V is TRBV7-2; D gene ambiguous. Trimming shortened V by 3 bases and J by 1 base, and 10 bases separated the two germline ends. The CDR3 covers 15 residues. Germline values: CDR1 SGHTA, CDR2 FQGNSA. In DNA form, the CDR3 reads TGTGCCAGCAGCTTGGAAGCAGCTTCCTACAATGAGCAGTTCTTC. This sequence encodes CASSLEAASYNEQFF. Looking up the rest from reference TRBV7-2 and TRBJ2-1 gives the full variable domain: GAGVSQSPSNKVTEKGKDVELRCDPISGHTALYWYRQSLGQGLEFLIYFQGNSAPDKSGLPSDRFSAERTGGSVSTLTIQRTQQEDSAVYLCASSLEAASYNEQFFGPGTRLTVL.

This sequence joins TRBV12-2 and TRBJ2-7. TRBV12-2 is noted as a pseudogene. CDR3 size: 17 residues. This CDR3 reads CASRLAEAGTEANEQYF. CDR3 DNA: TGTGCAAGTCGCTTAGCCGAGGCAGGGACCGAAGCAAACGAGCAGTACTTC.

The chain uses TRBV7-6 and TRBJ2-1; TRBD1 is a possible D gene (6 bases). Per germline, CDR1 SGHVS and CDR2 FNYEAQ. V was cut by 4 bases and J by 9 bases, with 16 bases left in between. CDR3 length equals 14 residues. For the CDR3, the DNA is TGTGCCAGCAGCTCAGGTCACAGGGTTAGTGAGCAGTTCTTC. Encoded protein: CASSSGHRVSEQFF. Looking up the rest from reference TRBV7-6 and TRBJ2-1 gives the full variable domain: GAGVSQSPRYKVTKRGQDVALRCDPISGHVSLYWYRQALGQGPEFLTYFNYEAQQDKSGLPNDRFSAERPEGSISTLTIQRTEQRDSAMYRCASSSGHRVSEQFFGPGTRLTVL.

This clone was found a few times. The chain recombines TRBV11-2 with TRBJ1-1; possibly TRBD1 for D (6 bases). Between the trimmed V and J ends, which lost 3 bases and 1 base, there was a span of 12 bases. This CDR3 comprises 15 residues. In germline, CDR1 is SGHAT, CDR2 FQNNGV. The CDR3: CASSFGGAGNTEAFF. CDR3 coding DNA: TGTGCCAGCAGCTTTGGGGGGGCAGGGAACACTGAAGCTTTCTTT.

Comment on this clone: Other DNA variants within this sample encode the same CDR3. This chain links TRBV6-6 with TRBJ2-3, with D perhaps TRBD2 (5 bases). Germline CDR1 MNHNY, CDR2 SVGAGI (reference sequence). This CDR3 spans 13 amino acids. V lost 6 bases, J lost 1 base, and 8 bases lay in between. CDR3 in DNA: TGTGCCAGCAGCCCGAGGGGCACAGATACGCAGTATTTT. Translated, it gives CASSPRGTDTQYF.